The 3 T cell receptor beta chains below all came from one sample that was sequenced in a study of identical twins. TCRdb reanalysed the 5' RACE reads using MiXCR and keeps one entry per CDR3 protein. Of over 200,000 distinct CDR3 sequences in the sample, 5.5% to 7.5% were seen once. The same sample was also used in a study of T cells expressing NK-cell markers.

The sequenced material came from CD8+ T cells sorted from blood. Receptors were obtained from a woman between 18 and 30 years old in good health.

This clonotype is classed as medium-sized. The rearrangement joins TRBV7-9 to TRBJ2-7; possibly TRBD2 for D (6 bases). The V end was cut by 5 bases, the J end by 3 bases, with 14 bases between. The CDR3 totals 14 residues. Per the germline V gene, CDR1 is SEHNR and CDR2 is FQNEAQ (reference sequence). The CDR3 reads CASSQEGTVYEQYF. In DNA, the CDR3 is TGTGCCAGCAGCCAAGAAGGGACTGTCTACGAGCAGTACTTC. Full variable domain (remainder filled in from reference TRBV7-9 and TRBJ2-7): DTGVSQNPRHKITKRGQNVTFRCDPISEHNRLYWYRQTLGQGPEFLTYFQNEAQLEKSRLLSDRFSAERPKGSFSTLEIQRTEQGDSAMYLCASSQEGTVYEQYFGPGTRLTVT.

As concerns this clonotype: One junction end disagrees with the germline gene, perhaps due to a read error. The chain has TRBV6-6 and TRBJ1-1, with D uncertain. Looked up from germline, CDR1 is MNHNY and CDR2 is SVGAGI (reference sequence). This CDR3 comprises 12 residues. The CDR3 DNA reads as TGTGCCAGCAGTTACGGTAACACTGGAGCTTTCTTT. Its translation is CASSYGNTGAFF.

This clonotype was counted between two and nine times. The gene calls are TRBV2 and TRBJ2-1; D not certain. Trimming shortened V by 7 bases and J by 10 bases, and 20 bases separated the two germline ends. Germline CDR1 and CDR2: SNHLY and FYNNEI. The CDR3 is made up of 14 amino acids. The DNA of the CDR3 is TGTGCCAGCATTAAATCTTCGACCGCTCCCGAGCAGTTCTTC. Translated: CASIKSSTAPEQFF.